This note documents a single T cell receptor (beta chain) sequence. The antigen is undetermined. TCRdb re-analysed the multiplex PCR reads in MiXCR, keeping a single row per CDR3 protein. In the table there are approximately 150,000 distinct CDR3 sequences, around a third of which are singletons. In germline, CDR1 is SGHTA, CDR2 FQGNSA. With 4 bases clipped from V and 5 bases from J, the junction kept 11 bases outside the gene matches. This CDR3 contains 16 residues. This record belongs to a study of breast tumors, draining lymph nodes, adjacent tissues. Study-level points and caveats: Most tumor T cells seemingly derive from lymph node, then expand in tumor. Luminal-like breast cancer showed significantly greater tumor-nontumor repertoire similarity than basal-like breast cancer did.

Breast cancer patients provided tissue from their axillary draining lymph nodes. This clonotype was obtained from a female donor with breast cancer. Some clones in this sample may be carry-over from other donors' samples. This chain joins TRBV7-2 and TRBJ2-3; 8 nucleotides match TRBD1. The sequenced sample consisted of axillary lymph node tissue. The DNA for the CDR3 is TGTGCCAGCAGCTCCTCCCCAGGGGGCATGTTAGATACGCAGTATTTT. It yields the protein CASSSSPGGMLDTQYF.